The clone carrying this T cell receptor (beta chain) appeared many times. The antigen remains unidentified. J lost 1 base, V lost 3 bases, and 3 bases had no gene match. The CDR3 runs 15 residues. For the second PCR, which ran for 7 to 11 cycles, a sample-barcoded 5' primer and a J-beta primer mix were used. Every sample gave at least 2.5 million paired-end reads containing CDR3. Via MiXCR, TCRdb re-called the 5' RACE reads, giving one row per CDR3 protein. The data hold about 570,000 distinct CDR3 sequences, with approximately 30% observed a single time. This entry comes from a study of blood T cells in healthy people across ages. General study findings and limits: CMV status of donors was not determined, possibly confounding expanded clonotype changes. TCR beta diversity per million T cells fell roughly linearly with age. Greater diversity and more naive CD4+ cells were seen in long-lived donors than in aged donors.

The sequencing sample was made of blood. This receptor was identified in a woman aged 70-85 years in good health. V is TRBV12-3 or TRBV12-4 and J is TRBJ2-5; TRBD1 matches at 9 bases. CDR3: CASSFWDRAQETQYF. DNA for the CDR3: TGTGCCAGCAGTTTTTGGGACAGGGCCCAAGAGACCCAGTACTTC.